A selection of T cell receptor beta chains follows, all from one sample in a study of STAT5B mutations in CD4+ large granular lymphocyte leukemia. Generated by immunoSEQ multiplex PCR, the TCRdb table keeps only in-frame clones and is missing some. The sample has fewer than 35,000 clones; 69% are singletons. Sequenced sample: CD4+ T cells from blood buffy coats. All receptors come from a human donor in good health. CDR3s include the opening cysteine and the closing phenylalanine or tryptophan. D genes are given only for firm matches. Size is omitted from some rows. Given values are once, few, many or a class for expanded clones.

J gene,clone size,V gene,D gene,CDR3 DNA,CDR3 protein
TRBJ1-1,few,TRBV4-2,TRBD1,TGTGCCAGCAACGCAAGACAGGGGGCAAGCACTGAAGCTTTCTTT,CASNARQGASTEAFF
TRBJ2-4,NA,TRBV28,NA,TGTGCCAGCAGTCCGGGGGGCGCCCGGAACATTCAGTACTTC,CASSPGGARNIQYF
TRBJ1-1,NA,TRBV7-9,NA,TGTGCCAGCAGCTCCAGAGTGATCATGAACACTGAAGCTTTCTTT,CASSSRVIMNTEAFF
TRBJ1-4,NA,TRBV5-5,TRBD1,TGTGCCAGCGGAAGACAGGGGGCGGCAACTAATGAAAAACTGTTTTTT,CASGRQGAATNEKLFF
TRBJ2-2,NA,TRBV6-5,NA,TGTGCCAGCAGTAGGACAATCCCCGGGGAGCTGTTTTTT,CASSRTIPGELFF
TRBJ1-5,NA,TRBV7-2,TRBD1,TGTGCCAGCAGCTTAGCGTCGGACAGGACGTCGCCCCAGCATTTT,CASSLASDRTSPQHF
TRBJ1-5,few,TRBV19,NA,TGTGCCAGTAACCAGGGTGCGAGCAATCAGCCCCAGCATTTT,CASNQGASNQPQHF
TRBJ2-2,NA,TRBV2,TRBD2,TGTGCCAGCAAACTTAGCGGGGGGGCAGTCACCGGGGAGCTGTTTTTT,CASKLSGGAVTGELFF
TRBJ2-5,NA,TRBV6-6,TRBD2,TGTGCCAGCATGGCTAGCGGGGGGGCTGGCCAAGAGACCCAGTACTTC,CASMASGGAGQETQYF
TRBJ2-7,NA,TRBV5-1,NA,TGCGCCAGCAGCGACTGGACAGCCCCCTACGAGCAGTACTTC,CASSDWTAPYEQYF
TRBJ2-5,NA,TRBV2,NA,TGTGCCAGCAGTGCAACGGGGACAACGCAAGAGACCCAGTACTTC,CASSATGTTQETQYF
TRBJ2-2,few,TRBV4-2,TRBD2,TGTGCCAGCAGCCAAGTACCTAGCGGGGACACCGGGGAGCTGTTTTTT,CASSQVPSGDTGELFF
TRBJ1-6,NA,TRBV27,TRBD1,TGTGCCAGCAGTCCAACCGGGACAGGGAACCAACTCCACTTT,CASSPTGTGNQLHF
TRBJ1-1,few,TRBV9,NA,TGTGCCAGTGGGCTCCGGGACGATCTATCGAACACTGAAGCTTTCTTT,CASGLRDDLSNTEAFF
TRBJ1-3,NA,TRBV2,TRBD1,TGTGCCAGCAGCAGACCGGGACAGGGGAAGGAAAACACCATATATTTT,CASSRPGQGKENTIYF
TRBJ1-2,NA,TRBV5-1,TRBD1,TGCGCCAGCCGACGGGGGGACAGGAAGGATGGCTACACCTTC,CASRRGDRKDGYTF
TRBJ2-5,NA,TRBV9,NA,TGTGCCAGCCAGAGAGGGCCGGAAGAGACCCAGTACTTC,CASQRGPEETQYF
TRBJ1-2,few,TRBV9,TRBD1,TGTGCCAGCAGCGGGACTTTCGGGACAGGGCCCAACTATGGCTACACCTTC,CASSGTFGTGPNYGYTF
TRBJ2-4,NA,TRBV4-2,TRBD2,TGTGCCAGCAGCCAAGATGGGGCCGGGACTAGCGGGGTAATCGGAGCCAAAAACATTCAGTACTTC,CASSQDGAGTSGVIGAKNIQYF
TRBJ2-3,NA,TRBV7-2,NA,TGTGCCAGCAGCCCCGCCCGAGAGGTCGATACGCAGTATTTT,CASSPAREVDTQYF
TRBJ1-4,NA,TRBV4-2,TRBD1,TGTGCCAGCAGCCAAGATCAGTTGGGGACAGGGATAGAAAAACTGTTTTTT,CASSQDQLGTGIEKLFF
TRBJ1-4,NA,TRBV5-6,NA,TGTGCCAGCAGCCCCTGGGGATATAGTAATGAAAAACTGTTTTTT,CASSPWGYSNEKLFF
TRBJ2-5,NA,TRBV30,NA,TGTGCCTGGAACAGGGAAAGGGAGACCCAGTACTTC,CAWNRERETQYF
TRBJ1-5,NA,TRBV5-4,NA,TGTGCCAGCAGCTTGTATGGTCAGCCCCAGCATTTT,CASSLYGQPQHF
TRBJ2-7,NA,TRBV4-2,NA,TGTGCCAGCAGCTCAAAGGACTTTACCTACGAGCAGTACTTC,CASSSKDFTYEQYF
TRBJ2-3,NA,TRBV11-1,TRBD1,TGTGCCAGCAGCCCGGACAGGGTGCGAGATACGCAGTATTTT,CASSPDRVRDTQYF
TRBJ1-5,NA,TRBV10-3,NA,TGTGCCATCGGTTCCAATCCCCAGCATTTT,CAIGSNPQHF
TRBJ2-1,NA,TRBV10-3,TRBD2,TGTGCCATCAGCACTAGCGGGGGCCGATTTGAGCAGTTCTTC,CAISTSGGRFEQFF
TRBJ1-6,few,TRBV10-3,NA,TGTGCCATCAGCGTGGGACAAAAGGGCTCCTATAATTCACCCCTCCACTTT,CAISVGQKGSYNSPLHF
TRBJ1-2,NA,TRBV19,NA,TGTGCCAGTAGTGATAGGGACTATGGCTACACCTTC,CASSDRDYGYTF
TRBJ2-7,NA,TRBV9,TRBD1,TGTGCCAGCAGCGCCGGACAGGTCCCCTACTACGAGCAGTACTTC,CASSAGQVPYYEQYF
TRBJ2-1,few,TRBV6-5,NA,TGTGCCAGCACAACAGACGGAGGCAATGAGCAGTTCTTC,CASTTDGGNEQFF
TRBJ1-2,NA,TRBV28,NA,TGTGCCAGCAAATATTTGGGGTCCCCCTATGGCTACACCTTC,CASKYLGSPYGYTF
TRBJ1-5,NA,TRBV6-1,NA,TGTGCCAGCAGTGAATCAGGGCCCGATAATCAGCCCCAGCATTTT,CASSESGPDNQPQHF
TRBJ1-2,NA,TRBV6-1,NA,TGTGCCAGCAGTGAAGTAAGCTACACCTTC,CASSEVSYTF
TRBJ1-4,few,TRBV19,NA,TGTGCCAGTAGTATCAACACCAATGAAAAACTGTTTTTT,CASSINTNEKLFF
TRBJ2-3,NA,TRBV9,NA,TGTGCCAGCAGCGTAGGGGGGGGGCGGAATACGCAGTATTTT,CASSVGGGRNTQYF
TRBJ1-1,NA,TRBV14,TRBD1,TGTGCCAGCAGCCAGGGAAGGGGGCGCGGAGCTTTCTTT,CASSQGRGRGAFF
TRBJ2-7,NA,TRBV29-1,NA,TGCAGCGTTGAAACGCTACACGAGCAGTACTTC,CSVETLHEQYF
TRBJ2-3,NA,TRBV5-4,TRBD2,TGTGCCAGCAGCGCCAAGCGGGGGGGAACAGATACGCAGTATTTT,CASSAKRGGTDTQYF
TRBJ2-5,once,TRBV10-3,TRBD1,TGTGCCATCAGTGAGCCAGGGGGCGCGGAGACCCAGTACTTC,CAISEPGGAETQYF
TRBJ2-7,NA,TRBV28,NA,TGTGCCAGCGGGAGGTATAACCCCAACGAGCAGTACTTC,CASGRYNPNEQYF
TRBJ2-2,NA,TRBV29-1,NA,TGCAGCGTTTCGCCGCCGGACAGGGGTTTAGCGGGGGGACAGCTGTTTTTT,CSVSPPDRGLAGGQLFF
TRBJ1-2,NA,TRBV6-5,TRBD1,TGTGCCAGCAGGACCTCTGCAGGGGGATCTGGCTACACCTTC,CASRTSAGGSGYTF
TRBJ1-6,NA,TRBV7-2,NA,TGTGCCAGCAGCTCTACAGTTTTTGGCTCCTATAATTCACCCCTCCACTTT,CASSSTVFGSYNSPLHF